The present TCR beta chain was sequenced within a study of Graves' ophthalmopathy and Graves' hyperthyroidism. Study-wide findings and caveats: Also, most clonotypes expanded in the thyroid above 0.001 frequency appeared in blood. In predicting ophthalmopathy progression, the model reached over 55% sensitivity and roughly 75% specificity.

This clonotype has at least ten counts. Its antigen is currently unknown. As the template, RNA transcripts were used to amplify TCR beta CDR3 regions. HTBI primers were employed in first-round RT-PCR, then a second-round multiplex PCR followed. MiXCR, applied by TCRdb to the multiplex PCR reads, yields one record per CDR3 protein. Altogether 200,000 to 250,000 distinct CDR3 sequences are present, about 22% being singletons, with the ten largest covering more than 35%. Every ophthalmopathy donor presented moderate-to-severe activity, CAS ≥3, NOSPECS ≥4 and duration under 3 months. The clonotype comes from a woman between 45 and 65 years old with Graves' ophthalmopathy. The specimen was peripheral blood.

The CDR3 region is CASRTAGVPTDTQYF. The CDR3 DNA sequence: TGTGCCAGCAGAACAGCGGGAGTTCCCACAGATACGCAGTATTTT. This chain connects TRBV6-1 to TRBJ2-3; 8 bases fit TRBD2. CDR1 is MNHNS and CDR2 is SASEGT in the germline V gene. With V trimmed by 6 bases and J by 2 bases, 7 bases remained unmatched. The CDR3 is 15 residues long.